A selection of T cell receptor beta chains follows, all from one sample in a study of beta chain features in type 1 diabetes. TCRdb's copy holds only in-frame clones and misses some; the assay was immunoSEQ multiplex PCR. The table shows fewer than 350,000 clones, with approximately 16% occurring only once. The specimen sequenced was naive CD4+ T cells from blood. The receptors stem from a man aged 18 to 30 with type 1 diabetes. CDR3s include the opening cysteine and the closing phenylalanine or tryptophan. The D gene is left open where the match is weak.

D gene,V gene,CDR3 length,CDR3 protein
-,TRBV9,15,CASSKAGLRNTEAFF
TRBD2,TRBV7-2,18,CASSLVFGLAGVDNEQFF
-,TRBV5-4,13,CASSSGQRTEAFF
TRBD1,TRBV19,16,CASRTTPGTGRSPLHF
-,TRBV6-5,15,CASSYKPRGRTEAFF
-,TRBV7-2,14,CASSPRAGSDEQYF
-,TRBV15,13,CATSDSRDYGYTF
TRBD2,TRBV9,14,CASSVAGGGNEQFF
-,TRBV30,12,CAWSGQAGEAFF
TRBD1,TRBV6-5,13,CASSPDREYGYTF
TRBD2,TRBV19,18,CASSTRPPASGHTDTQYF
-,TRBV7-2,13,CASSFVSNQPQHF
-,TRBV5-4,12,CASSPGEYGYTF
-,TRBV7-8,13,CASSLSGSGELFF
-,TRBV6-6,11,CATRRKETQYF
-,TRBV29-1,14,CSVGLYPNTGELFF
-,TRBV29-1,14,CSVISGAGANVLTF
-,TRBV7-2,15,CASSPTSVGTEKLFF
TRBD2,TRBV5-1,16,CASSLARTSAFNEQFF
TRBD2,TRBV9,15,CASSVGSAGVNIQYF
-,TRBV6-5,15,CASSPVGGTNYGYTF
TRBD2,TRBV30,13,CAWSIAGAAGQFF
-,TRBV5-1,14,CASTPGQRINEQFF